This T cell receptor beta chain was identified during a study of blood T cell repertoires in COVID-19. Looking at the study overall: Acute and convalescent COVID-19 specimens originated in the United States, Italy and Spain. The analysed material was cDNA or gDNA that came from T cells, B-cell-depleted T cells, or PBMCs.

This clone was counted once. Other DNA sequences in this sample translate to the same CDR3. Methods used by the authors: Scientists estimated how many nucleated cells there were by amplifying reference gene primers. Libraries were prepared by immunoSEQ multiplex PCR; TCRdb keeps only in-frame clonotypes and omits some of them. That table is the source of V, J and clone size, and D and trimming were worked out from the DNA. The table records 150,000 to 200,000 clones, around 85% of them present only once. This CDR3 is 14 amino acids long. V trimming: 4 bases; J trimming: 8 bases; junction bases outside the gene matches: 5. Germline values: CDR1 LNHDA, CDR2 SQIVND (reference sequence).

This clonotype was obtained from a man aged 50 to 59 with active or convalescent COVID-19. V is TRBV19 and J is TRBJ1-4, with TRBD1 matching over 9 bases. Sequencing input: peripheral blood. The CDR3 nucleotides are TGTGCCAGTAGTAAACAGGGGGCAGGGGAAAAACTGTTTTTT. It yields the protein CASSKQGAGEKLFF.